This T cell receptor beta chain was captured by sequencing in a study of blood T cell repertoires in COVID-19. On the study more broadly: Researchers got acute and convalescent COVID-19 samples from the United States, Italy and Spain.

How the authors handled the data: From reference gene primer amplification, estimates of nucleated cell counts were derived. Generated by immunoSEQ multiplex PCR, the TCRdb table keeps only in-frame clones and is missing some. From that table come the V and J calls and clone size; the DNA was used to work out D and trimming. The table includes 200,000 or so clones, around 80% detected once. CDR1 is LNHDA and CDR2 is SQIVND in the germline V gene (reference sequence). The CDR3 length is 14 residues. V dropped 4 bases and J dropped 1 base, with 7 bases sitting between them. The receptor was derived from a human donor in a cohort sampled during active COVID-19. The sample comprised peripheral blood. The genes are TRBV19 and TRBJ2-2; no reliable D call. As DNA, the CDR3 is TGTGCCAGTAGTAACCTAAGGAACACCGGGGAGCTGTTTTTT. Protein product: CASSNLRNTGELFF.